These 28 T cell receptor beta chains originate from one sample sequenced in a study of identical twins. Each CDR3 protein gets one entry after TCRdb re-called the 5' RACE reads with MiXCR. The sample consists of approximately 680,000 distinct CDR3 sequences, 7.1% of them appearing once. Separately, the same data were catalogued under a study of yellow fever vaccine responses in identical twins.

Sequencing was carried out using PBMCs. The receptors derive from a woman younger than 30 in good health.

Concerning this clonotype itself: One junction end does not reproduce the germline sequence, and a read error may be involved. This chain joins TRBV2 and TRBJ2-6; maybe TRBD2 (5 bases). CDR1 is SNHLY, CDR2 FYNNEI, per germline. There are 18 residues in the CDR3. The CDR3 is CASTEVRDSNSGANVLTF. CDR3 sequence (DNA): TGTGCCAGCACTGAAGTACGGGATTCCAACTCTGGGGCCAACGTCCTGACTTTC.

V and J are TRBV12-3 or TRBV12-4 and TRBJ1-2; D gene uncertain. V shed 4 bases and J shed 0 bases, with 15 bases lying between them. The CDR3 is 16 amino acids. CDR3 sequence (DNA): TGTGCCAGCAGTTCGGCCTCTAGACTTTCTAACTATGGCTACACCTTC. Its translation: CASSSASRLSNYGYTF.

This clonotype has a handful of counts. V usage is TRBV2 and J usage is TRBJ2-5; weak D call: TRBD2 (6 bases). V was clipped by 6 bases and J by 7 bases, with 15 bases between them. This CDR3 comprises 13 residues. Looked up from germline, CDR1 is SNHLY and CDR2 is FYNNEI. For the CDR3, the DNA is TGTGCCAGCAGAGGGGATCCCGGGGGGACCCAGTACTTC. Its protein is CASRGDPGGTQYF.

This clonotype occurred many times. The gene calls are TRBV5-1 and TRBJ1-5; no firm D call. The length of the CDR3 is 13 residues. The V gene's germline CDR1 is SGHRS and CDR2 YFSETQ. Trimming cost V 5 bases and J 4 bases, with 10 bases left between them. DNA for the CDR3: TGCGCCAGCAGAGTTAACAGAAATCAGCCCCAGCATTTT. Its translation is CASRVNRNQPQHF.

In its sample, this clonotype was seen many times. The J gene is TRBJ2-1, the V gene TRBV24-1; D not resolved. Trimming left V 3 bases short and J 8 bases short, with 7 bases between. CDR1 is KGHDR, CDR2 SFDVKD, per germline. The CDR3 sequence is 12 residues long. CDR3 in DNA: TGTGCCACCAGTGATCGACTCTATGAGCAGTTCTTC. Protein sequence: CATSDRLYEQFF.

The gene calls are TRBV2 and TRBJ1-1; TRBD1 is a possible D gene (6 bases). Germline V gene sequence: CDR1 SNHLY, CDR2 FYNNEI. This CDR3 contains 14 residues. V was trimmed by 3 bases and J by 1 base, leaving 9 bases between them. CDR3 DNA sequence: TGTGCCAGCAGTGAGGCAGGGGAGAACACTGAAGCTTTCTTT. This translates into CASSEAGENTEAFF. Using reference TRBV2 and TRBJ1-1 for the parts outside the CDR3, the full variable domain is EPEVTQTPSHQVTQMGQEVILRCVPISNHLYFYWYRQILGQKVEFLVSFYNNEISEKSEIFDDQFSVERPDGSNFTLKIRSTKLEDSAMYFCASSEAGENTEAFFGQGTRLTVV.

This clonotype was picked up many times. V usage is TRBV28 and J usage is TRBJ2-1, with TRBD2 identical over 9 bases. CDR3 size: 17 residues. Trimming removed 5 bases from V and 4 bases from J; junction bases left unmatched: 12. CDR1 is MDHEN, CDR2 SYDVKM, per germline. The CDR3 here is CASSLYPPGLAYNEQFF. DNA of the CDR3: TGTGCCAGCAGTCTTTATCCCCCGGGACTAGCATACAATGAGCAGTTCTTC.

This clonotype turned up a few times. The chain recombines TRBV15 with TRBJ2-1, with D hard to call. Germline CDR1 and CDR2: LNHNV and YYDKDF (reference sequence). V lost 8 bases and J lost 6, with 11 bases in between. The CDR3 loop spans 12 amino acids. DNA of the CDR3: TGTGCCACCGAGTCCAGGCCCAATGAGCAGTTCTTC. Amino acids: CATESRPNEQFF.

This clonotype was counted a few times. The chain joins TRBV7-8 to TRBJ2-5; TRBD2 might be the D (5 bases). The CDR3 spans 16 residues. Trimming took off 2 bases at V and 5 bases at J, with 18 bases between the two ends. CDR1 SGHVS and CDR2 FQNEAQ come from the germline V gene. The CDR3 protein is CASSLKGGRGRETQYF. As DNA, the CDR3 is TGTGCCAGCAGCTTAAAGGGTGGGCGCGGGCGGGAGACCCAGTACTTC.

The table lists this clonotype with a few counts. This chain joins TRBV2 and TRBJ2-2; D is possibly TRBD2 (7 bases). The CDR3 runs to 15 residues. Germline V gene sequence: CDR1 SNHLY, CDR2 FYNNEI. Trimming stripped 0 bases from V and 5 bases from J, with 10 bases between. The CDR3 DNA follows: TGTGCCAGCAGTGAAGCGGGGGGGCGGACCGGGGAGCTGTTTTTT. Translating it yields CASSEAGGRTGELFF.

This clonotype appeared a few times. This chain uses TRBV11-2 with TRBJ2-2, with 8 bases that match TRBD2. J was trimmed by 4 bases and V by 2 bases; bases with no gene match: 6. This CDR3 spans 16 amino acids. Germline loops: CDR1 SGHAT, CDR2 FQNNGV. The CDR3 sequence is CASSLRTSTSTGELFF. CDR3 nucleotide sequence: TGTGCCAGCAGCTTACGGACTAGCACATCCACCGGGGAGCTGTTTTTT.

This clonotype was observed many times. J is TRBJ2-1 and V is TRBV29-1; D is unresolved. The V and J ends lost 4 bases and 3 bases respectively, with 10 bases between them. The CDR3 length is 13 residues. Germline V CDR1 and CDR2: SQVTM, ANQGSEA. The CDR3 region has the DNA TGCAGCGTTGGGGCCCAGGTCTACAATGAGCAGTTCTTC. Residues: CSVGAQVYNEQFF.

This clonotype was detected a few times. The chain is built from TRBV24-1 and TRBJ1-2, with a tentative D call TRBD1 (6 bases). V lost 4 bases to trimming and J lost 3 bases, with 14 bases between them. Germline CDR1 and CDR2: KGHDR and SFDVKD. The CDR3 contains 15 residues. The CDR3 nucleotides are TGTGCCACCAGTGACTCGACAGGAGAGGACTATGGCTACACCTTC. It yields the protein CATSDSTGEDYGYTF.

CDR3 region: CASSLGKWGFENTEAFF. For the CDR3, the DNA is TGTGCCAGCAGCTTAGGGAAGTGGGGCTTTGAAAACACTGAAGCTTTCTTT. This chain links TRBV11-2 with TRBJ1-1; D is possibly TRBD1 (5 bases). CDR1 SGHAT and CDR2 FQNNGV come from the germline V gene. The ends were cut back, 1 base at V and 2 bases at J, with 17 bases in the middle. CDR3 length equals 17 residues.

This clonotype occurred many times. The CDR3, as DNA: TGTGCCAGCAGTCCTGGTAGCGGGACTGGCGGGGAGCTGTTTTTT. This sequence encodes CASSPGSGTGGELFF. This chain uses TRBV12-3 or TRBV12-4 with TRBJ2-2; TRBD2 aligns across 8 bases. The CDR3 is made up of 15 amino acids. The V and J ends lost 5 bases and 7 bases, in that order; junction bases with no gene match: 9.

The CDR3 DNA follows: TGTGCCAGCAGCCCCGTTCCACCGGGGAGCACAGATACGCAGTATTTT. Its protein is CASSPVPPGSTDTQYF. The chain is built from TRBV7-6 and TRBJ2-3; the D gene is possibly TRBD2 (5 bases). This CDR3 region has 16 residues. The germline V gene encodes CDR1 SGHVS and CDR2 FNYEAQ. V dropped 5 bases and J dropped 0 bases, with 15 bases sitting between them.

V is TRBV6-5 and J is TRBJ1-2; TRBD1 matches at 7 bases. The junction had 6 bases not matched to a gene; V was cut back by 4 bases and J by 7 bases. CDR1 is MNHEY, CDR2 SVGAGI, per germline. The CDR3 is made up of 13 amino acids. As DNA, the CDR3 is TGTGCCAGCAGTTCCAGGACAGGAGGTGGCTACACCTTC. Its translation: CASSSRTGGGYTF.

This clonotype has a count of ten or more. J is TRBJ1-4 and V is TRBV12-3 or TRBV12-4; perhaps TRBD1 as D (6 bases). Trimming shortened V by 5 bases and J by 8 bases, and 15 bases separated the two germline ends. The CDR3 contains 14 residues. The CDR3 bases are TGTGCCAGCAGTACAGGGTTGCCTCCGGAAAAACTGTTTTTT. Its protein product is CASSTGLPPEKLFF.

The V and J genes are TRBV7-9 and TRBJ2-5, with a tentative D call TRBD2 (6 bases). This CDR3 region has 15 residues. Between the trimmed V and J ends, which lost 1 base and 0 bases, there was a span of 9 bases. Germline loops: CDR1 SEHNR, CDR2 FQNEAQ (reference sequence). The CDR3 is CASSLGPGDQETQYF. Here the CDR3 DNA reads TGTGCCAGCAGCTTAGGGCCGGGAGACCAAGAGACCCAGTACTTC.

In its sample, this clonotype was seen a few times. V usage is TRBV20-1 and J usage is TRBJ2-7; 8 bases agree with TRBD1. This CDR3 comprises 14 residues. J was trimmed by 2 bases and V by 3 bases; bases with no gene match: 6. Germline V gene lookup returns CDR1 DFQATT and CDR2 SNEGSKA (reference sequence). In DNA, the CDR3 is TGCAGTGCTAGCTGGACAGGGAGCGCCTACGAGCAGTACTTC. Its translation: CSASWTGSAYEQYF.

The chain has TRBV20-1 and TRBJ2-3; D is ambiguous. The germline CDR1 and CDR2 sequences are DFQATT and SNEGSKA (reference sequence). V dropped 5 bases and J dropped 5 bases, with 8 bases sitting between them. The CDR3 length is 11 residues. The CDR3 bases are TGCAGTGCTGGACCAAAAGATACGCAGTATTTT. Translating it yields CSAGPKDTQYF.

This clonotype was found many times. This sequence joins TRBV12-3 or TRBV12-4 and TRBJ2-7; 7 positions agree with TRBD1. With 10 bases clipped from V and 3 bases from J, the junction kept 9 bases outside the gene matches. This CDR3 region has 13 residues. The CDR3 DNA is TGTGCCACCGCAACGGGACAGCTCTACGAGCAGTACTTC. Translation: CATATGQLYEQYF.

The chain has TRBV10-3 and TRBJ1-1; D might be TRBD1 (5 bases). The CDR3 covers 15 residues. Germline V gives CDR1 ENHRY, CDR2 SYGVKD. Trimming pared 1 base from V and 4 bases from J, leaving 13 bases between. CDR3 sequence: CAISEFEGLRTEAFF. In DNA form, the CDR3 reads TGTGCCATCAGTGAGTTTGAGGGGTTGCGCACTGAAGCTTTCTTT.

This clonotype was seen a handful of times. J is TRBJ1-1 and V is TRBV28; 7 nucleotides agree with TRBD1. The CDR3 is 18 residues long. Germline V gene sequence: CDR1 MDHEN, CDR2 SYDVKM. V shed 8 bases, J shed 1 base, and the junction held 19 bases outside the gene matches. In DNA, the CDR3 is TGTGCCAGCCGCGGATCGCCAGGGGGGAAGTGGACGAACACTGAAGCTTTCTTT. This gives the protein CASRGSPGGKWTNTEAFF. The whole variable domain, remainder taken from reference TRBV28 and TRBJ1-1, is DVKVTQSSRYLVKRTGEKVFLECVQDMDHENMFWYRQDPGLGLRLIYFSYDVKMKEKGDIPEGYSVSREKKERFSLILESASTNQTSMYLCASRGSPGGKWTNTEAFFGQGTRLTVV.

This chain joins TRBV6-1 and TRBJ1-1; TRBD1 aligns across 10 bases. The CDR3 is made up of 16 amino acids. The germline V gene has CDR1 MNHNS and CDR2 SASEGT. J gave up 5 bases and V 8 bases, and 14 bases lay outside the gene matches. The CDR3 reads CASGDFDRGLRTEAFF. CDR3 nucleotides: TGTGCCAGCGGGGATTTCGACAGGGGGCTTCGGACTGAAGCTTTCTTT.

This chain joins TRBV6-1 and TRBJ2-6, with D uncertain. The CDR3 sequence is 15 residues long. Trimming stripped 5 bases from V and 4 bases from J, with 12 bases between. Germline V gives CDR1 MNHNS, CDR2 SASEGT. CDR3: CASSQPGSGANVLTF. The CDR3, as DNA: TGTGCCAGCAGTCAACCCGGGTCCGGGGCCAACGTCCTGACTTTC.

Details on this clonotype: At one boundary the junction diverges from the germline segment, which might be a read error. The V and J genes are TRBV2 and TRBJ2-1; TRBD2 aligns across 15 bases. Per the germline V gene, CDR1 is SNHLY and CDR2 is FYNNEI. This CDR3 is 18 amino acids long. The CDR3 bases are TGTGCCTGCAGTCCGCGCCTTCCGGGACTAGCGGGGGGAAATGAGCAGTTCTTC. This translates into CACSPRLPGLAGGNEQFF. Using reference TRBV2 and TRBJ2-1 for the parts outside the CDR3, the full variable domain is EPEVTQTPSHQVTQMGQEVILRCVPISNHLYFYWYRQILGQKVEFLVSFYNNEISEKSEIFDDQFSVERPDGSNFTLKIRSTKLEDSAMYFCACSPRLPGLAGGNEQFFGPGTRLTVL.

The table lists this clonotype with a few counts. V usage is TRBV12-3 or TRBV12-4 and J usage is TRBJ2-2; 7 bases line up with TRBD2. J was trimmed by 5 bases and V by 6 bases; bases with no gene match: 0. CDR3 size: 12 residues. CDR3 protein: CASRGGTGELFF. Here the CDR3 DNA reads TGTGCCAGCAGGGGAGGGACCGGGGAGCTGTTTTTT.